This TCR beta chain is drawn from a study of cytomegalovirus exposure and HLA in healthy donors. CDR3 length equals 18 residues. Germline V gene data show CDR1 as SGDLS and CDR2 as YYNGEE. With 4 bases clipped from V and 4 bases from J, the junction kept 12 bases outside the gene matches. PCR used 60 Vbeta primers and 13 Jbeta primers. In the source study's methods: As a later analysis found, there were 78 million or so unique TCR beta chains, of which roughly 11 million were shared. The data were produced by immunoSEQ multiplex PCR, yet TCRdb's version contains in-frame clones alone and is incomplete. V, J and clone size are taken as reported in that table, and D and trimming were inferred from the DNA itself. The sample has approximately 170,000 clones, 79% seen once. Every donor was a healthy person donating bone marrow.

The chain couples TRBV9 to TRBJ2-2; TRBD2 matches at 11 bases. This clonotype was obtained from a woman aged 50 to 60 in good health and CMV-seronegative. Sequencing was carried out using PBMCs. The CDR3 DNA reads TGTGCCAGCAGCCCCAGGGGTAGCGGGAGGGCCCCCACCGGGGAGCTGTTTTTT. This sequence encodes CASSPRGSGRAPTGELFF.